This TCR beta chain emerged from a study of cytomegalovirus exposure and HLA in healthy donors. Notes on the study in general: Later on, a genetic analysis was performed. It linked a missense variant in DCLRE1C with V- and J-gene trimming of TCR beta. Another analysis was done later, and it associated around 16,000 TCR beta sequences with HLA alleles at 0.05 false discovery rate.

The PCR used 60 Vbeta and 13 Jbeta primers. Measured with immunoSEQ multiplex PCR; TCRdb has only the in-frame clones, and not every one. Of about 180,000 clones in the sample, 75% to 85% were seen once. A note on this clone: The antigen remains unidentified.

V shed 7 bases and J shed 4 bases, with 16 bases lying between them. Germline-derived CDR1 and CDR2 are MNHNY and SVGAGI (reference sequence). The CDR3 consists of 14 residues. The sequence was obtained from a man between 18 and 29 years old in good health and CMV-seronegative. The chain employs TRBV6-6 and TRBJ1-1; TRBD1 might be the D (5 bases). The source material was PBMCs. The CDR3 loop is CASTLQRRATEAFF. For the CDR3, the DNA is TGTGCCAGCACCCTCCAACGCAGGGCCACTGAAGCTTTCTTT.